The 10 T cell receptor beta chains listed next were all sequenced from one sample in a study of beta chain features in type 1 diabetes. What was sequenced were expressed TCRB transcripts, since all of the isolated RNA had been reverse transcribed. Profiling relied on immunoSEQ multiplex PCR, and the TCRdb table lists in-frame clones only, not all of them. The data contain almost 350,000 clones, 20% of them singletons. The sample consisted of naive CD4+ T cells from blood. All receptors come from a woman aged 18-29 years in good health.

This sequence joins TRBV27 and TRBJ1-1; tentatively, D is TRBD1 (5 bases). Looked up from germline, CDR1 is MNHEY and CDR2 is SMNVEV (reference sequence). V was shortened by 3 bases and J by 0 bases, with 8 bases between the two germline ends. CDR3 length equals 14 residues. For the CDR3, the DNA is TGTGCCAGCAGTTTCGGGGGGATGAACACTGAAGCTTTCTTT. This translates into CASSFGGMNTEAFF.

Only one count was recorded for this clone. The chain uses TRBV29-1 and TRBJ1-3; D is uncertain. The CDR3 spans 13 residues. The germline V gene has CDR1 SQVTM and CDR2 ANQGSEA. CDR3 nucleotides: TGCAGTGTAAAGGGAGCCCCTGGAAACACCATATATTTT. Translating it yields CSVKGAPGNTIYF.

The chain combines TRBV14 with TRBJ2-2, with 7 bases lining up with TRBD1. The CDR3 is made up of 16 amino acids. Unmatched junction bases numbered 7, after V lost 5 bases and J lost 1 base. CDR1 is SGHDN and CDR2 is FVKESK in the germline V gene. The CDR3 protein is CASSFRDRRNTGELFF. The CDR3, as DNA: TGTGCCAGCAGCTTCCGGGACAGACGGAACACCGGGGAGCTGTTTTTT.

This clone was recorded a few times. The chain employs TRBV6-6 and TRBJ2-5, with D tentatively TRBD1 (5 bases). The CDR3 is 14 residues long. Germline V lookup: CDR1 MNHNY, CDR2 SVGAGI (reference sequence). V lost 5 bases and J 5 bases, leaving 15 bases between the germline ends. CDR3 amino acids: CASSPRQGGETQYF. The CDR3, as DNA: TGTGCCAGCAGTCCAAGGCAGGGCGGCGAGACCCAGTACTTC.

This clone was detected a few times. V and J are TRBV10-3 and TRBJ2-7; no clear D gene. This CDR3 is built from 13 residues. V gave up 2 bases and J gave up 5 bases, with 10 bases separating them. Germline CDR1 is ENHRY and CDR2 is SYGVKD. The chain's CDR3 is CAISEIPPNEQYF. CDR3 DNA: TGTGCCATCAGTGAGATTCCTCCTAACGAGCAGTACTTC.

Only a few counts were recorded for this clone. The genes are TRBV9 and TRBJ1-1; no clear D. V shed 0 bases and J shed 5 bases, with 23 bases lying between them. This CDR3 contains 18 residues. CDR1 and CDR2 from the germline V gene are SGDLS and YYNGEE. The CDR3 protein is CASSVEIQDGRRGTEAFF. In DNA form, the CDR3 reads TGTGCCAGCAGCGTAGAGATCCAAGACGGGAGGCGAGGGACTGAAGCTTTCTTT.

The chain employs TRBV29-1 and TRBJ2-1, with 8 bases identical to TRBD2. The V gene end was trimmed by 4 bases and the J gene end by 5 bases; junction bases not matched to a gene: 10. CDR3 length: 15 amino acids. From germline, CDR1 is SQVTM and CDR2 ANQGSEA. CDR3 sequence (DNA): TGCAGCGTTGGCCAGAGCGGGAGTTTCGACAATGAGCAGTTCTTC. Protein: CSVGQSGSFDNEQFF.

There are a few counts of this clone. The rearrangement joins TRBV19 to TRBJ1-1, with a weak D call TRBD1 (6 bases). Looked up from germline, CDR1 is LNHDA and CDR2 is SQIVND (reference sequence). The CDR3 is 15 residues long. The V end lost 2 bases, the J end lost 1 base, and 11 bases lay between the germline ends. DNA for the CDR3: TGTGCCAGTAGTATAATCGGGACACCGAACACTGAAGCTTTCTTT. Protein sequence: CASSIIGTPNTEAFF.

This clone has more than one count but fewer than ten. The rearrangement links TRBV6-6 to TRBJ1-2, with 9 bases lining up with TRBD1. The CDR3 totals 16 residues. The J segment lost 3 bases and the V segment lost 2 bases, leaving 7 bases of the junction unmatched. The germline CDR1 and CDR2 sequences are MNHNY and SVGAGI (reference sequence). The DNA of the CDR3 is TGTGCCAGCAGTTACGCGTCGACAGGGGGATACTATGGCTACACCTTC. Translated, it gives CASSYASTGGYYGYTF.

Notes on this clone: The same CDR3 arises from other DNA sequences in this sample as well. This chain links TRBV5-6 with TRBJ2-7; D ambiguous. Per the germline V gene, CDR1 is SGHDT and CDR2 is YYEEEE. Trimming cost V 3 bases and J 1 base, with 2 bases left between them. The CDR3 is 11 residues long. CDR3 nucleotides: TGTGCCAGCAGCTCTTCCTACGAGCAGTACTTC. Its protein product is CASSSSYEQYF.